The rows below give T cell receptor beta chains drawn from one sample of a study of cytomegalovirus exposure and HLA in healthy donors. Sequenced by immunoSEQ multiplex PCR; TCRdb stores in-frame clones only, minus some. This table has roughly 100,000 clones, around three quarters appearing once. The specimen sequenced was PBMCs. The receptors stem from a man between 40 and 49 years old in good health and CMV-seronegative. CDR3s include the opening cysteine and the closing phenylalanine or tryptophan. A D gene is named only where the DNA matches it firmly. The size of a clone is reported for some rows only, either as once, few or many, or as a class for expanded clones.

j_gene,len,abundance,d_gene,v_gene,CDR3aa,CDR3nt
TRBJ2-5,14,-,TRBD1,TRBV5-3,CARSSRQGSETQYF,TGTGCCAGAAGCTCAAGACAGGGGAGCGAGACCCAGTACTTC
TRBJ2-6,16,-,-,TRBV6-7,CASSYSKGEGANVLTF,TGTGCCAGCAGTTACTCGAAGGGAGAGGGGGCCAACGTCCTGACTTTC
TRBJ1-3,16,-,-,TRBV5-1,CASSFNQGPSGNTIYF,TGCGCCAGCAGCTTTAACCAGGGCCCCTCTGGAAACACCATATATTTT
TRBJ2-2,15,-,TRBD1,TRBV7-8,CASSPPQGAHGELFF,TGTGCCAGCAGCCCCCCCCAGGGGGCCCACGGGGAGCTGTTTTTT
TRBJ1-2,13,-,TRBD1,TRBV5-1,CASSFGQGGGYTF,TGCGCCAGCAGCTTCGGACAGGGTGGTGGCTACACCTTC
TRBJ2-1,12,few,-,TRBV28,CASSMTLAEQFF,TGTGCCAGCAGTATGACACTAGCAGAGCAGTTCTTC
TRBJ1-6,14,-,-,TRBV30,CAWSVGHKNSPLHF,TGTGCCTGGAGTGTGGGACATAAAAATTCACCCCTCCACTTT
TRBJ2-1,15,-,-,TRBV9,CASSVLASTYNEQFF,TGTGCCAGCAGCGTTCTAGCTTCTACCTACAATGAGCAGTTCTTC
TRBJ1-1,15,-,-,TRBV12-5,CASGLVGRVITEAFF,TGTGCTAGTGGTTTGGTGGGTCGGGTGATCACTGAAGCTTTCTTT
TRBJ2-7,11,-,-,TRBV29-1,CSVDIAHEQYF,TGCAGCGTTGATATAGCCCACGAGCAGTACTTC
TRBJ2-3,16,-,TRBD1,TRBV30,CAWTLDRQGITDTQYF,TGTGCCTGGACCCTCGATCGACAGGGGATCACAGATACGCAGTATTTT
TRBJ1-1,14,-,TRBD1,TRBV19,CASSTDRGWTEAFF,TGTGCCAGTAGTACCGACAGGGGTTGGACTGAAGCTTTCTTT
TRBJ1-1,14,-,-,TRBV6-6,CASSPYFQAAEAFF,TGTGCCAGCAGTCCATACTTCCAAGCCGCTGAAGCTTTCTTT
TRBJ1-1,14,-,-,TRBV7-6,CASSPRTANTEAFF,TGTGCCAGCAGCCCCCGGACAGCGAACACTGAAGCTTTCTTT
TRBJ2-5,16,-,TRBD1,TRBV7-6,CASSPSPGTGGEIQYF,TGTGCCAGCAGCCCTAGTCCCGGGACAGGGGGCGAAATCCAGTACTTC
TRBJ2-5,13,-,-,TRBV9,CASSVVAEETQYF,TGTGCCAGCAGCGTAGTGGCAGAAGAGACCCAGTACTTC
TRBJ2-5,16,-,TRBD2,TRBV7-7,CASSLSGLAGGETQYF,TGTGCCAGCAGCTTATCAGGACTAGCGGGGGGAGAGACCCAGTACTTC
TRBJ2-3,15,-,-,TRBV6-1,CASSEIGQYTDTQYF,TGTGCCAGCAGTGAAATAGGACAGTACACAGATACGCAGTATTTT
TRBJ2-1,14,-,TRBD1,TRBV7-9,CASSLGDRVNEQFF,TGTGCCAGCAGCTTAGGGGACAGGGTAAATGAGCAGTTCTTC
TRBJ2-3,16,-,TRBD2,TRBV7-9,CASSRAVAGGTDTQYF,TGTGCCAGCAGCCGGGCCGTAGCGGGGGGTACGGATACGCAGTATTTT
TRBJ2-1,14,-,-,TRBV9,CASSVGQGKGEQFF,TGTGCCAGCAGCGTAGGGCAGGGTAAGGGAGAGCAGTTCTTC
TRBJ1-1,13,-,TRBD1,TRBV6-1,CATSTGGVTEAFF,TGTGCCACCTCAACAGGGGGAGTCACTGAAGCTTTCTTT
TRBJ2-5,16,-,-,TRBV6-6,CASSYGPGQYQETQYF,TGTGCCAGCAGTTACGGACCCGGACAGTACCAAGAGACCCAGTACTTC
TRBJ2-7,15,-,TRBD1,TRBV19,CASSPGQGGAYEQYF,TGTGCCAGTAGCCCAGGACAGGGGGGCGCCTACGAGCAGTACTTC
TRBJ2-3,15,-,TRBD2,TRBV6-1,CASSEAGDYTDTQYF,TGTGCCAGCAGTGAGGCGGGGGACTACACAGATACGCAGTATTTT
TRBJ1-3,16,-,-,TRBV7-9,CASSLPSAGGGNTIYF,TGTGCCAGCAGCTTACCGTCTGCGGGCGGTGGAAACACCATATATTTT
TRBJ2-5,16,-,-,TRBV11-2,CASSFSGVLRGETQYF,TGTGCCAGCAGCTTCAGCGGGGTGCTCAGGGGTGAGACCCAGTACTTC
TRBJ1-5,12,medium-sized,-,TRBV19,CASRGGNQPQHF,TGTGCCAGTAGAGGGGGCAATCAGCCCCAGCATTTT
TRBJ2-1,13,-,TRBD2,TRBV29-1,CSVVRGGGGEQFF,TGCAGCGTTGTACGGGGGGGAGGCGGTGAGCAGTTCTTC
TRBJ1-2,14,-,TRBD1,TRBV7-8,CASQQGTSNYGYTF,TGTGCCAGCCAACAGGGGACCTCTAACTATGGCTACACCTTC
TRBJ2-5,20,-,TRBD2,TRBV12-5,CASGLAKPGLAGGPGETQYF,TGTGCTAGTGGTTTGGCGAAGCCGGGACTAGCGGGGGGGCCGGGGGAGACCCAGTACTTC
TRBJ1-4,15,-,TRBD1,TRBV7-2,CASSRGQGASEKLFF,TGTGCCAGCAGCAGGGGACAGGGGGCGAGTGAAAAACTGTTTTTT
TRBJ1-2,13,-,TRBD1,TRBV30,CAWSAGTVGGYTF,TGTGCCTGGAGCGCTGGGACAGTGGGCGGCTACACCTTC
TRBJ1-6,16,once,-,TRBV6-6,CASSDLTRSYNSPLHF,TGTGCCAGCAGTGACTTGACACGCTCCTATAATTCACCCCTCCACTTT
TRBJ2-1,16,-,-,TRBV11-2,CASSPLRGWSYNEQFF,TGTGCCAGCAGCCCCCTTAGGGGGTGGTCCTACAATGAGCAGTTCTTC
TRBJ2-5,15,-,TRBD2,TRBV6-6,CASSSRTSRQETQYF,TGTGCCAGCAGTTCCAGGACTAGCCGCCAAGAGACCCAGTACTTC
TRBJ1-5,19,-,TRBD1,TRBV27,CATKDPGTGLYFGNQPQHF,TGTGCCACCAAAGATCCCGGGACAGGGTTATATTTTGGCAATCAGCCCCAGCATTTT
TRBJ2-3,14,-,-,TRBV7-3,CASSPNPASDTQYF,TGTGCCAGCAGCCCTAATCCCGCGAGTGATACGCAGTATTTT
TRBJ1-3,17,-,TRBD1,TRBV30,CAWSSGTATRSGNTIYF,TGTGCCTGGAGTTCGGGGACAGCCACCCGCTCTGGAAACACCATATATTTT